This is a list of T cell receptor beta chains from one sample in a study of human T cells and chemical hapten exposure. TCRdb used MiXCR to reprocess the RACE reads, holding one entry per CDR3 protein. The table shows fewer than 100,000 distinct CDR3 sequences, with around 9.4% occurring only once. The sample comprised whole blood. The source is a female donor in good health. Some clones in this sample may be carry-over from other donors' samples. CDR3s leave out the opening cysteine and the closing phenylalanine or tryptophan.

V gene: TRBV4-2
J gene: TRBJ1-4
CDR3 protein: ASSGGATNEKLF

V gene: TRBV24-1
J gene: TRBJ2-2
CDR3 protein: ATSDSWNTGELF

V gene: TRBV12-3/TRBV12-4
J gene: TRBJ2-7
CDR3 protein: ATQRGVHEQY

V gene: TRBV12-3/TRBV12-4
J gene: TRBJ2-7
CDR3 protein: ASSFRGTSPEQY

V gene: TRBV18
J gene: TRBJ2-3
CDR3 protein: ASSPGGTDTQY

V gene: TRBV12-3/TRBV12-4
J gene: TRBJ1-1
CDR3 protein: ASSRQAEAF

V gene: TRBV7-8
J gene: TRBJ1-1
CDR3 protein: ASSLRRTGNTEAF

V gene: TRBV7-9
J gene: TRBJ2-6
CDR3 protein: ASSSGTGGIGANVLT

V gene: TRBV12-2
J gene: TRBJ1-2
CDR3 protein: ASRAGNGVRNYGYT

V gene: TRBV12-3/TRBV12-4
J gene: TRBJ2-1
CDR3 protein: ASSFRRGPFNEQF

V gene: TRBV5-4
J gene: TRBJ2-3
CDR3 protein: ATRGDITDTQY

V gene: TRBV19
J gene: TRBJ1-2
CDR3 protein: ASKTSSRRSYGYT

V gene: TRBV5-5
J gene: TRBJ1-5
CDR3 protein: ASSLVVGGNQPQH

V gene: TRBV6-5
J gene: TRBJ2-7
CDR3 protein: ASSLDGLLEQY

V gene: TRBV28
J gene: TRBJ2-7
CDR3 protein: ASRRLAGVYEQY

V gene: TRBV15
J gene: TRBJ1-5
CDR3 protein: ATSGQGHQPQH

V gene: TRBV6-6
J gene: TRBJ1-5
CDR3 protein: ASSYSMGASNQPQH

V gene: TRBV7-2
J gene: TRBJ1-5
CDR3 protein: ASSLEGQGVKPQH

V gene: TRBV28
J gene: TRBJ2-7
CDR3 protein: ASSLGAEQY

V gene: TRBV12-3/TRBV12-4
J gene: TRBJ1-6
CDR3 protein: ASSKGQGNSPLH

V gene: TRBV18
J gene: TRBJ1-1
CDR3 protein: ASSRDINTEAF

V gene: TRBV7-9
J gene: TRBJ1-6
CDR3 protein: ASSLQGLGSPLH

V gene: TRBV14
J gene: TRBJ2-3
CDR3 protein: ASSQWSSSTDTQY

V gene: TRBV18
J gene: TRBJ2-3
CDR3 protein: ASSPFGKTDTQY

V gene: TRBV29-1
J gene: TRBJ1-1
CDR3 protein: SVDRVNTEAF

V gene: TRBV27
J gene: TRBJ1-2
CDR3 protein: ASSLRGVFT

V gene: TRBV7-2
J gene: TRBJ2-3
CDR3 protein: ASSSEKRGPSTDTQY

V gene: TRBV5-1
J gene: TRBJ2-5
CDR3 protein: ASSSTGSEETQY

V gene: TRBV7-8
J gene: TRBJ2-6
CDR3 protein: ASSRGRGKLSGANVLT

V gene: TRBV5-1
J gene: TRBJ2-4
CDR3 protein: ASSFGQEGGIQY

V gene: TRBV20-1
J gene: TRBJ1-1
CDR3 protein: SARRIGQGGETEAF

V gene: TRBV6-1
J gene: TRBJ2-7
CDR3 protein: ASSEGVRAGMKAYEQY

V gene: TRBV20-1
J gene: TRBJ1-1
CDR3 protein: SARGTGDTEAF

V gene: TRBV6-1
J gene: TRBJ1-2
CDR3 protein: ASSEAFSYT

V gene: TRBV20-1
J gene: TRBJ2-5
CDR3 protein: SAGTSKETQY

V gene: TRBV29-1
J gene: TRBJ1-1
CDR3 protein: SANAGRREAF

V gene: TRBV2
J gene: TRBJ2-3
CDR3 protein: ASSVISGGTDTQY

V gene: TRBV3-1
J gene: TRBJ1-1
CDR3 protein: ASSQDYRDSAF

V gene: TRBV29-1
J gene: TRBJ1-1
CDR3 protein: SVRPGPEAF

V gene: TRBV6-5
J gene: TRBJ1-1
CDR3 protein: AVNREGTEAF

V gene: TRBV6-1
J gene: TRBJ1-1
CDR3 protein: ASSGQGFTEAF

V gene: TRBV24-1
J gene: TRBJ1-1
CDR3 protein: ATEGGIGTEAF

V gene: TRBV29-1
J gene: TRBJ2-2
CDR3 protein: SVEGSGTPNTGELF

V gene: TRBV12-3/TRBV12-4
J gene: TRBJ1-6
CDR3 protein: ASSPVPGRDLGLH

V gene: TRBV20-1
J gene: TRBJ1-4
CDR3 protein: SASSHPGNEKLF

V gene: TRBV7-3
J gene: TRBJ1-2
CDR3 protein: ASSPTFGYGYT

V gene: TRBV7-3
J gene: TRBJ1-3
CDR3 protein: ASSLRADSGNTIY

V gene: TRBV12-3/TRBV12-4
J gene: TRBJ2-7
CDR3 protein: ASSLGGILEQY

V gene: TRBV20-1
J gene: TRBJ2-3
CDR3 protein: SARPPRLAGGTDTQY

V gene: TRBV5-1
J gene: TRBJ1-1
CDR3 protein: ASSPGSYTEAF

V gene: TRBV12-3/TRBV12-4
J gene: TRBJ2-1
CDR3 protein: ASSLAGNYNEQF

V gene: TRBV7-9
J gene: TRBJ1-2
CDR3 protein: ASSLAATGHGYT

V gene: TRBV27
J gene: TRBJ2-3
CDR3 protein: ASSQMPPRGDTQY

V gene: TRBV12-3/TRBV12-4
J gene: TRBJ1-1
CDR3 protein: ASSPGQGNTEAF

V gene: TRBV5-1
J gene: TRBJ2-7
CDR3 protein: ASSPGQAGGYEQY

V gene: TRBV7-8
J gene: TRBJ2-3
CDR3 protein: ASSRSADTQY

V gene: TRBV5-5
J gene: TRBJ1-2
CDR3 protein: ASSLSSGRYAYGYT

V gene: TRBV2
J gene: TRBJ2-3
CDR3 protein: ASSDTQGISTDTQY

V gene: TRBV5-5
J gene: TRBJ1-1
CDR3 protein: ASSPWAVTEAF

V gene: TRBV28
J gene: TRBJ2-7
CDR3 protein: ASSWGTGNYEQY